The source of this T cell receptor beta chain is a study of blood T cells in healthy people across ages (dated by TCRdb to 2015 to 2017). A note on the overall study: Template switching captured roughly one uniquely barcoded TCR beta cDNA molecule per two T cells in model experiments. To track age-related changes in TCR beta repertoire diversity, the study relied on deep sequencing normalized with unique cDNA molecular identifiers. Four age groups were formed from the donors: young (average around 15 years), middle-aged (just under 40), aged (around 62) and long-lived (around 82). To avoid experimental bias, donors of different ages were randomly spread across the sequencing lanes. Using the same blood draw, the study looked at two additional independent replicas of 1 million unique cDNA reads for two donors, one aged 18 to 29 and the other aged 80 or older.

After removal of 5 bases from V and 4 bases from J, the junction retains 10 bases not matched to a gene. The germline V gene gives CDR1 as SNHLY and CDR2 as FYNNEI. The CDR3 covers 15 residues, taking in both the cysteine and the phenylalanine. The DNA shown is the 45-base CDR3, in frame from base 1. With respect to this clonotype: What antigen it recognizes has not been identified. Nothing much larger sits one base from this clone, and base qualities are not available.

Libraries were built with 5' RACE. A second PCR of roughly 7 to 11 cycles was performed with a sample-barcoded 5' primer and a J-beta primer mix. A unique molecular identifier was introduced onto each TCR beta cDNA molecule by a template-switch 5' adaptor carrying 12 random nucleotides. Each sample yielded at least 2.5 million CDR3-containing paired-end reads. The Mint cDNA synthesis kit, primed by a TRBC-specific oligonucleotide, was used to synthesize first-strand cDNA from all RNA. Following uracil-DNA glycosylase treatment, all cDNA underwent a first 18-cycle PCR with the universal primers M1SS and BC2_uni_R. In the original analysis: For normalization, 1 million high-quality reads, each with a distinct molecular identifier, were randomly selected from each sample. Reads sharing molecular identifiers were discarded rather than binned into consensus sequences. MiTCR, run with a Q25 quality threshold and the strictest error-elimination algorithm, handled CDR3 identification, clonotype clustering and error correction. A nonparametric unseen species model using Euler transformation provided a lower-bound estimate of total TCR beta diversity. TCRdb itself trimmed the public reads at Q25 with fastp, ran MiXCR and retained productive beta chains. Merged by CDR3 protein, the rows form single entries marked with the most common genes and DNA. TCRdb's processing, not the authors' own work, is the source of the V and J calls. This sample has around 2 million distinct CDR3 sequences in its table, and around 40% of those were observed once. About 23% of the sample rests with the top ten.

Study-level results and caveats: Compared with the aged group, the long-lived group had more naive CD4+ T cells, fewer expanded clones and increased TCR diversity, suggesting age selection. Estimates of total diversity based on one million sequenced T cells were considered lower bounds and underestimates. Donor CMV infection status was unknown, potentially confounding age-related changes in expanded clonotypes. As age increased, observed TCR beta diversity per million T cells dropped in a roughly linear way, and a significant reduction was already evident by age roughly 40. The percentage of naive T cells measured by flow cytometry correlated strongly with observed TCR beta diversity. Because profiling used bulk unsorted PBMCs, naive and antigen-experienced compartments could not be compared conclusively.

Donors were 30 to 45 systemically healthy Caucasian individuals from Russia aged roughly 6 to 95 years. Each donor gave ten milliliters of peripheral blood, drawn into EDTA-treated Vacutainer tubes. Ficoll-Paque density-gradient centrifugation was used to isolate PBMCs, with at least 7 million per sample. Trizol reagent was used to extract total RNA from PBMCs, with at least 5.5 micrograms per sample. The percentages of naive CD45RAhigh/CD27high T cells were determined by flow cytometry on a PBMC aliquot from every donor. Sequenced material: blood. This TCR derives from a human donor in good health. The rearranged segments are TRBV2 and TRBJ2-5, with 7 middle bases fitting TRBD1. The nucleotide sequence is given as TGTGCCAGCAGTACAGGGGTGGATTTCGGAGAGACCCAGTACTTC. Its protein reads: CASSTGVDFGETQYF.